These 30 T cell receptor beta chains share one sample of origin, sequenced in a study of T-cell memory formation after mild COVID-19. TCRdb re-derived calls from the 5' RACE reads in MiXCR, one entry per CDR3 protein. This table holds roughly 610,000 distinct CDR3 sequences, around 16% found once. Sequences were obtained from PBMCs or a T cell subset sorted from them (not recorded which). All receptors come from an adult woman who had mild COVID-19 (a few samples of this study predate the infection). Cell type and time point are not known.

This sequence joins TRBV4-1 and TRBJ1-1; D remains ambiguous. The germline V and J ends were trimmed by 2 bases and 1 base, with 11 bases remaining between them. This CDR3 region has 15 residues. In germline, CDR1 is MGHRA, CDR2 YSYEKL. The CDR3, as DNA: TGCGCCAGCAGCCAATTCGCGTTGGAGAACACTGAAGCTTTCTTT. It encodes CASSQFALENTEAFF.

J is TRBJ2-1 and V is TRBV6-2 or TRBV6-3; TRBD2 might be the D (5 bases). V was cut by 6 bases and J by 6 bases, with 18 bases left in between. CDR1 and CDR2 (germline): MNHEY, SVGEGT. The CDR3 has 15 amino acids. The CDR3 bases are TGTGCCAGCAGCTTACGGGATTTTTCCCTCAATGAGCAGTTCTTC. This encodes CASSLRDFSLNEQFF.

J is TRBJ2-1 and V is TRBV7-2, with TRBD2 matching 10 bases. The CDR3 has 15 residues. With 5 bases clipped from V and 12 bases from J, the junction kept 13 bases outside the gene matches. Germline V gene sequence: CDR1 SGHTA, CDR2 FQGNSA. The DNA for the CDR3 is TGTGCCAGCAGCACAACTAGCGGGGCCTCCTCAAGGCAGTTCTTC. Protein: CASSTTSGASSRQFF.

The table lists this clonotype with a few counts. The chain links TRBV19 to TRBJ2-7; 8 bases are a match to TRBD1. Germline trimming cut 6 bases from V and 3 bases from J; bases unmatched to any gene: 7. The CDR3 runs to 14 residues. CDR1 is LNHDA, CDR2 SQIVND, per germline (reference sequence). DNA of the CDR3: TGTGCCAGTAGGGGGACAGGACGGAACTACGAGCAGTACTTC. This gives the protein CASRGTGRNYEQYF. Combining the CDR3 with reference TRBV19 and TRBJ2-7 gives the whole variable domain DGGITQSPKYLFRKEGQNVTLSCEQNLNHDAMYWYRQDPGQGLRLIYYSQIVNDFQKGDIAEGYSVSREKKESFPLTVTSAQKNPTAFYLCASRGTGRNYEQYFGPGTRLTVT.

This clonotype was seen a handful of times. This CDR3 reads CASRLYQGSYEQYF. DNA for the CDR3: TGTGCCAGCAGACTGTATCAGGGCTCCTACGAGCAGTACTTC. The chain recombines TRBV28 with TRBJ2-7; a possible D gene is TRBD1 (5 bases). Trimming took off 6 bases at V and 0 bases at J, with 12 bases between the two ends. CDR1 and CDR2 (germline): MDHEN, SYDVKM. CDR3 length equals 14 residues.

This clonotype was counted a few times. This chain links TRBV25-1 with TRBJ1-1, with unresolved D. The CDR3 length is 12 residues. V lost 8 bases and J 4 bases, leaving 11 bases between the germline ends. Looked up from germline, CDR1 is MGHDK and CDR2 is SYGVNS. The CDR3: CASRRWATEAFF. The CDR3 DNA follows: TGTGCCAGCCGGAGATGGGCCACTGAAGCTTTCTTT.

The chain is built from TRBV12-3 or TRBV12-4 and TRBJ1-4; a possible D gene is TRBD1 (6 bases). With 5 bases removed from V and 7 bases from J, the gap between germline ends came to 17 bases. This CDR3 spans 15 amino acids. The chain's CDR3 is CASSDGQPGGEKLFF. As DNA, the CDR3 is TGTGCCAGCAGTGACGGACAGCCTGGCGGTGAAAAACTGTTTTTT.

The chain joins TRBV25-1 to TRBJ2-7; TRBD1 is a possible D gene (7 bases). The CDR3 has 15 residues. Germline CDR1 reads MGHDK; CDR2 reads SYGVNS. The V gene lost 3 bases and the J gene lost 2 bases, with 14 bases spanning the gap. CDR3 protein: CASSEAGQITYEQYF. CDR3 bases: TGTGCCAGCAGTGAGGCGGGACAGATCACCTACGAGCAGTACTTC.

The CDR3 loop reads CASSRGQGGTF. CDR3 DNA sequence: TGTGCCAGCAGCCGAGGACAGGGGGGTACCTTC. The chain recombines TRBV5-6 with TRBJ1-2; 10 bases map to TRBD1. The CDR3 is made up of 11 amino acids. CDR1 and CDR2 from the germline V gene are SGHDT and YYEEEE. J was trimmed by 14 bases and V by 4 bases; bases with no gene match: 5.

V is TRBV19 and J is TRBJ1-1, with D possibly matching TRBD1 (6 bases). The CDR3 extends over 14 amino acids. Germline CDR1 LNHDA, CDR2 SQIVND (reference sequence). Between the trimmed V and J ends, which lost 1 base and 1 base, there was a span of 7 bases. The CDR3 region has the DNA TGTGCCAGTAGTATAGGCAGGGGGAACACTGAAGCTTTCTTT. It specifies CASSIGRGNTEAFF.

This clonotype was seen a handful of times. This sequence joins TRBV2 and TRBJ2-7; 10 bases fit TRBD1. CDR1 and CDR2 (germline): SNHLY, FYNNEI. The CDR3 length is 17 residues. V was clipped by 2 bases and J by 0 bases; unmatched bases: 7. CDR3 in DNA: TGTGCCAGCAGTGAAATTCCGGGACAGGGGAACTCCTACGAGCAGTACTTC. It encodes CASSEIPGQGNSYEQYF. Full variable domain (outside the CDR3, taken from reference TRBV2 and TRBJ2-7): EPEVTQTPSHQVTQMGQEVILRCVPISNHLYFYWYRQILGQKVEFLVSFYNNEISEKSEIFDDQFSVERPDGSNFTLKIRSTKLEDSAMYFCASSEIPGQGNSYEQYFGPGTRLTVT.

Ten or more counts support this clonotype. The chain has TRBV7-2 and TRBJ2-5, with a possible D match to TRBD2 (5 bases). Germline assignment: CDR1 SGHTA and CDR2 FQGNSA. CDR3 length equals 13 residues. V shed 3 bases and J shed 4 bases, with 9 bases lying between them. CDR3 region: CASSLGSLETQYF. The CDR3 DNA reads TGTGCCAGCAGCTTGGGGAGTTTAGAGACCCAGTACTTC.

This chain connects TRBV6-2 or TRBV6-3 to TRBJ2-5, with a weak D call TRBD2 (6 bases). Trimming took off 7 bases at V and 7 bases at J, with 13 bases between the two ends. The CDR3 sequence is 12 residues long. Germline-derived CDR1 and CDR2 are MNHEY and SVGEGT. The CDR3 loop is CASTLEGWTQYF. The CDR3 coding sequence is TGTGCCAGCACCCTGGAGGGGTGGACCCAGTACTTC.

About this clonotype itself: The junction shows a germline mismatch at one end, possibly a read error. V gene TRBV5-1 combines with J gene TRBJ1-1, with unresolved D. The CDR3 has 13 residues. Germline CDR1 SGHRS, CDR2 YFSETQ. CDR3 sequence reads: CSSSFGRHTEAFF. Written as DNA, the CDR3 is TGCTCCAGCAGCTTTGGACGGCACACTGAAGCTTTCTTT.

This clonotype was seen only a few times. The rearrangement joins TRBV7-6 to TRBJ2-3, with TRBD2 identical over 9 bases. The J segment lost 2 bases and the V segment lost 1 base, leaving 7 bases of the junction unmatched. The CDR3 is 17 residues long. Germline V gene lookup returns CDR1 SGHVS and CDR2 FNYEAQ. The CDR3 DNA is TGTGCCAGCAGCTTAGGGCGGGGGGGCCCTGTCACAGATACGCAGTATTTT. The encoded protein is CASSLGRGGPVTDTQYF.

This clonotype was counted between two and nine times. This chain joins TRBV5-1 and TRBJ2-4; D is perhaps TRBD2 (5 bases). CDR3 length equals 12 residues. V lost 5 bases and J 7 bases, leaving 10 bases between the germline ends. Germline V CDR1 and CDR2: SGHRS, YFSETQ. CDR3 DNA sequence: TGCGCCAGCAGTACCGGGATGAACATTCAGTACTTC. Protein sequence: CASSTGMNIQYF.

The chain is built from TRBV7-9 and TRBJ2-2; TRBD2 is a possible D gene (6 bases). From germline, CDR1 is SEHNR and CDR2 FQNEAQ (reference sequence). The CDR3 has 15 residues. Trimming took 6 bases from V and 5 from J, leaving 16 bases between them. CDR3 in amino acids: CASRVGGPETGELFF. Written as DNA, the CDR3 is TGTGCCAGCAGGGTGGGAGGTCCGGAGACCGGGGAGCTGTTTTTT.

In this sample, this clonotype turned up a few times. The chain couples TRBV7-8 to TRBJ2-2; TRBD1 matches at 8 bases. CDR3 size: 15 residues. The V and J ends lost 5 bases and 3 bases, in that order; junction bases with no gene match: 5. Germline V gives CDR1 SGHVS, CDR2 FQNEAQ. The CDR3 loop is CASSPRQGHTGELFF. CDR3 in DNA: TGTGCCAGCAGCCCGAGACAGGGGCACACCGGGGAGCTGTTTTTT.

This clonotype was counted only a few times. The chain is built from TRBV12-3 or TRBV12-4 and TRBJ1-2; no reliable D call. Trimming stripped 3 bases from V and 4 bases from J, with 12 bases between. The CDR3 extends over 14 amino acids. This chain's CDR3 is CASSFQTHGYGYTF. The CDR3 bases are TGTGCCAGCAGTTTCCAGACGCATGGCTATGGCTACACCTTC.

The chain joins TRBV4-1 to TRBJ1-2; D not resolved. Trimming took off 0 bases at V and 5 bases at J, with 10 bases between the two ends. The V gene's germline CDR1 is MGHRA and CDR2 YSYEKL. The CDR3 spans 14 residues. CDR3 DNA sequence: TGCGCCAGCAGCCAAGATAGCAGTTTATATGGCTACACCTTC. Translation: CASSQDSSLYGYTF.

V gene TRBV7-9 combines with J gene TRBJ2-1; 9 nucleotides align to TRBD2. V was clipped by 5 bases and J by 8 bases; unmatched bases: 13. CDR1 is SEHNR and CDR2 is FQNEAQ in the germline V gene (reference sequence). The length of the CDR3 is 16 residues. As DNA, the CDR3 is TGTGCCAGCAGCAACTCACGGCTAGCGGGGACGGATGAGCAGTTCTTC. It encodes CASSNSRLAGTDEQFF.

This clonotype was seen a few times. The genes are TRBV25-1 and TRBJ2-5; D is undetermined. This CDR3 is 13 amino acids long. Between the trimmed V and J ends, which lost 3 bases and 0 bases, there was a span of 5 bases. The germline V gene encodes CDR1 MGHDK and CDR2 SYGVNS. Here the CDR3 reads CASSDSYQETQYF. In DNA, the CDR3 is TGTGCCAGCAGTGATTCGTACCAAGAGACCCAGTACTTC. Together with reference TRBV25-1 and TRBJ2-5, the CDR3 gives the full variable domain: EADIYQTPRYLVIGTGKKITLECSQTMGHDKMYWYQQDPGMELHLIHYSYGVNSTEKGDLSSESTVSRIRTEHFPLTLESARPSHTSQYLCASSDSYQETQYFGPGTRLLVL.

This chain joins TRBV6-2 or TRBV6-3 and TRBJ2-1, with 11 bases identical to TRBD2. V was pared by 8 bases and J by 5 bases, with 5 bases of the junction left unmatched. The CDR3 totals 14 residues. From germline, CDR1 is MNHEY and CDR2 SVGEGT. The CDR3 reads CASGPGLADNEQFF. CDR3 DNA sequence: TGTGCCAGCGGACCGGGACTAGCGGACAATGAGCAGTTCTTC.

This clonotype has only a few counts. This chain joins TRBV7-2 and TRBJ2-3; maybe TRBD2 (7 bases). Germline lookup yields CDR1 SGHTA and CDR2 FQGNSA. The length of the CDR3 is 16 residues. V lost 1 base and J lost 4, with 15 bases in between. The chain's CDR3 is CASSLGWGGLADTQYF. CDR3 nucleotide sequence: TGTGCCAGCAGCTTAGGATGGGGGGGCCTCGCAGATACGCAGTATTTT.

V and J are TRBV4-3 and TRBJ2-3; 13 nucleotides line up with TRBD2. CDR3 length equals 16 residues. Losses at the gene ends were 3 bases for V and 4 bases for J; bases not matched to a gene: 4. CDR1 is LGHNA, CDR2 YSLEER, per germline. This CDR3 is CASSQTSGRPSDTQYF. CDR3 coding DNA: TGCGCCAGCAGCCAGACTAGCGGGAGGCCCTCAGATACGCAGTATTTT.

The chain has TRBV7-9 and TRBJ2-7; the D call may be TRBD1 or TRBD2 (5 bases each). This CDR3 has 15 residues. From germline, CDR1 is SEHNR and CDR2 FQNEAQ (reference sequence). The ends were cut back, 5 bases at V and 5 bases at J, with 19 bases in the middle. The CDR3 spells CASSPLGNQGDEQYF. In DNA, the CDR3 is TGTGCCAGCAGCCCTCTGGGAAATCAGGGAGACGAGCAGTACTTC.

The table lists this clonotype with a few counts. The rearrangement joins TRBV15 to TRBJ2-2; D might be TRBD1 (6 bases). Looked up from germline, CDR1 is LNHNV and CDR2 is YYDKDF (reference sequence). This CDR3 is 18 amino acids long. Trimming cost V 4 bases and J 0 bases, with 18 bases left between them. CDR3 sequence: CATSTRQAMMTNTGELFF. The CDR3 DNA is TGTGCCACCAGCACCCGACAGGCAATGATGACGAACACCGGGGAGCTGTTTTTT.

The gene calls are TRBV20-1 and TRBJ2-7; 8 nucleotides align to TRBD2. Germline values: CDR1 DFQATT, CDR2 SNEGSKA (reference sequence). The CDR3 extends over 15 amino acids. The J segment lost 0 bases and the V segment lost 3 bases, leaving 7 bases of the junction unmatched. CDR3 region: CSARGKAGVSYEQYF. The CDR3 DNA sequence: TGCAGTGCTAGGGGGAAAGCGGGGGTCTCCTACGAGCAGTACTTC.

This clonotype was recorded a few times. This chain joins TRBV7-6 and TRBJ2-1, with D possibly being TRBD1 or TRBD2 (6 bases each). CDR1 SGHVS and CDR2 FNYEAQ come from the germline V gene. This CDR3 spans 17 amino acids. V was pared by 1 base and J by 2 bases, with 15 bases between. This CDR3 reads CASSLGIRGETYNEQFF. The DNA of the CDR3 is TGTGCCAGCAGCTTAGGTATAAGGGGGGAAACCTACAATGAGCAGTTCTTC.

This clonotype appeared a few times. V and J are TRBV7-2 and TRBJ2-2; D possibly corresponds to TRBD2 (5 bases). Trimming removed 0 bases at V and 3 bases at J, with 8 bases between. CDR1 is SGHTA, CDR2 FQGNSA, per germline. CDR3 length equals 15 residues. CDR3 sequence reads: CASSLAGEYTGELFF. The CDR3, as DNA: TGTGCCAGCAGCTTAGCCGGGGAGTACACCGGGGAGCTGTTTTTT.